Sequencing of this T cell receptor beta chain was carried out in a study of CD8+ T cells in alopecia areata. The CDR3 sequence is 15 residues long. CDR1 MNHEY and CDR2 SMNVEV come from the germline V gene (reference sequence). Trimming removed 5 bases from V and 8 bases from J, with 21 bases in between. Extracted RNA was reverse transcribed, and the resulting cDNA served as sequencing template. Repertoires were generated with immunoSEQ multiplex PCR, while TCRdb's copy carries only in-frame clones and drops some. The sample holds 120,000 or so clones, approximately 60% seen once. CD4+ and CD8+ T cells were sorted from PBMCs stained for CD3, CD4 and CD8.

The clonotype originates from a human donor in good health. J is TRBJ1-2 and V is TRBV27; D is unresolved. The sequenced material came from CD4+ T cells sorted from blood. The CDR3 is CASSHPGDPLRGYTF. The DNA for the CDR3 is TGTGCCAGCAGTCATCCGGGAGACCCTCTTAGGGGCTACACCTTC.